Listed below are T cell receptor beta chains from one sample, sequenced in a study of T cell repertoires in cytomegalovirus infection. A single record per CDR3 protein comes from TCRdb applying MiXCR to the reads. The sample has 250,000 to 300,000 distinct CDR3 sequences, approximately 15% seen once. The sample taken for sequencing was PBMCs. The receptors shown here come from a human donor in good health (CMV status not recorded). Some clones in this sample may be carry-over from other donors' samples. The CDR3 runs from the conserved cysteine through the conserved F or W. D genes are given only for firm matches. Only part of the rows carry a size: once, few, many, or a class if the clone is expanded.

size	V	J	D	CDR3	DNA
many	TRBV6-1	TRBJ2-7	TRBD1	CASGSGGSYEQYF	TGTGCCAGCGGATCAGGGGGCTCCTACGAGCAGTACTTC
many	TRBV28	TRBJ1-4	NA	CASRSGSANEKLFF	TGTGCCAGCCGGTCAGGGTCGGCTAATGAAAAACTGTTTTTT
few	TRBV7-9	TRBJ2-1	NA	CASSPASGGPNEQFF	TGTGCCAGCAGCCCCGCCTCCGGGGGCCCCAATGAGCAGTTCTTC
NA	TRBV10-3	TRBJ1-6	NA	CAISESGDNNSPLHF	TGTGCCATCAGTGAGTCGGGGGACAATAATTCACCCCTCCACTTT
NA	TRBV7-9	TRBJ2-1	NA	CASSYIDNEQFF	TGTGCCAGCAGCTACATCGACAATGAGCAGTTCTTC
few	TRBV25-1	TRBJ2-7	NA	CASSEYSDGSYEQYF	TGTGCCAGCAGTGAATATTCGGACGGGTCCTACGAGCAGTACTTC
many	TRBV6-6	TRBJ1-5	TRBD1	CASTDIGTGGRQPQHF	TGTGCCAGCACGGATATCGGGACAGGGGGGAGACAGCCCCAGCATTTT
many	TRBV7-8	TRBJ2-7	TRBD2	CASSLARSGGSSYEQYF	TGTGCCAGCAGCTTAGCCAGATCGGGGGGGAGCTCCTACGAGCAGTACTTC
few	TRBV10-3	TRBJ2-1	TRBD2	CAIGTSFYNEQFF	TGTGCCATCGGGACTAGTTTTTACAATGAGCAGTTCTTC
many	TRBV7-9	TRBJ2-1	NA	CASSFGWGRKNNEQFF	TGTGCCAGCAGCTTTGGCTGGGGACGCAAAAACAATGAGCAGTTCTTC
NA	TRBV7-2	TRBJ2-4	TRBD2	CASSLGGGGGGAGWAKNIQYF	TGTGCCAGCAGCTTGGGCGGGGGGGGCGGGGGGGCTGGGTGGGCCAAAAACATTCAGTACTTC
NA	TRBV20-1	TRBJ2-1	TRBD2	CSAPSSGGALDEQFF	TGCAGTGCTCCCTCTAGCGGGGGGGCTTTGGATGAGCAGTTCTTC
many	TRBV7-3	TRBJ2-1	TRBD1	CASTPGTAYNEQFF	TGTGCCAGCACCCCCGGGACAGCCTACAATGAGCAGTTCTTC
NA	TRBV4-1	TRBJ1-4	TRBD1	CASSHSGTGNEKLFF	TGCGCCAGCAGCCATTCCGGGACAGGGAATGAAAAACTGTTTTTT
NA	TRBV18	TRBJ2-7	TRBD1	CASSPGTGAREQYF	TGTGCCAGCTCTCCCGGGACAGGGGCTCGCGAGCAGTACTTC
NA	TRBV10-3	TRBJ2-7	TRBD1	CAIQRQGVYEQYF	TGTGCCATCCAACGACAGGGGGTCTACGAGCAGTACTTC
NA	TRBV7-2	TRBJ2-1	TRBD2	CASSLSTSGSNEQFF	TGTGCCAGCAGCTTATCGACTAGCGGGAGTAATGAGCAGTTCTTC
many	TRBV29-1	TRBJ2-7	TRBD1	CSGQGNFNEQYF	TGCAGCGGACAGGGGAACTTCAACGAGCAGTACTTC
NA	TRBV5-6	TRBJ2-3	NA	CASTPEGYGTDTQYF	TGTGCCAGCACCCCGGAGGGGTATGGCACAGATACGCAGTATTTT
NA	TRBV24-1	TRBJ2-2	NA	CATSRDKTGELFF	TGTGCCACATCCAGGGATAAGACCGGGGAGCTGTTTTTT
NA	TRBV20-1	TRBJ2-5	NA	CSARDAGSTKETQYF	TGCAGTGCTAGGGACGCGGGCAGTACAAAAGAGACCCAGTACTTC
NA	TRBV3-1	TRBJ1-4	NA	CASSQPTESTNEKLFF	TGTGCCAGCAGCCAGCCTACTGAGTCAACTAATGAAAAACTGTTTTTT
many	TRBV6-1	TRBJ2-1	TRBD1	CASSWGQGLYNEQFF	TGTGCCAGCAGTTGGGGACAGGGGCTATACAATGAGCAGTTCTTC
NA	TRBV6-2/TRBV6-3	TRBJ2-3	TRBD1	CASRDRGRDTQYF	TGTGCCAGTCGGGACAGGGGAAGAGATACGCAGTATTTT
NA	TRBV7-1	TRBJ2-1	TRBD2	CASSRLLAGDNRHNEQFF	TGTGCCAGCAGTCGTCTCCTAGCGGGCGATAACAGACACAATGAGCAGTTCTTC
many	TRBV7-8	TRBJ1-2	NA	CASSSLQESYNYGYTF	TGTGCCAGCAGCTCCCTACAGGAGTCATATAACTATGGCTACACCTTC
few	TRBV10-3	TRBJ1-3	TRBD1	CAISESPDRGPTKGNTIYF	TGTGCCATCAGTGAGTCCCCGGACAGGGGGCCCACCAAGGGAAACACCATATATTTT
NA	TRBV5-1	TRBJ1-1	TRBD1	CASRLTGGADTEAFF	TGCGCCAGCAGGTTGACAGGGGGCGCCGACACTGAAGCTTTCTTT
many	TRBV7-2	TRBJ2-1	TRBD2	CASSLETSQNYNEQFF	TGTGCCAGCAGCTTAGAGACTAGCCAAAACTACAATGAGCAGTTCTTC
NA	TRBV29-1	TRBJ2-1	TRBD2	CSVEGATSASSYNEQFF	TGCAGCGTTGAAGGGGCGACTAGCGCGAGCTCCTACAATGAGCAGTTCTTC
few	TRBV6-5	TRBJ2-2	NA	CASSFRTLTGELFF	TGTGCCAGCAGTTTTCGGACTCTCACCGGGGAGCTGTTTTTT
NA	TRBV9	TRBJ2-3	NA	CASSALGQTVTQYF	TGTGCCAGCAGCGCCCTAGGTCAAACTGTTACGCAGTATTTT
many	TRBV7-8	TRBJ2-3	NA	CASSLSRGSSSTDTQYF	TGTGCCAGCAGCTTATCGCGTGGCAGTTCTAGCACAGATACGCAGTATTTT
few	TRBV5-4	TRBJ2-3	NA	CASSVGATDTQYF	TGTGCCAGCAGCGTTGGGGCCACAGATACGCAGTATTTT
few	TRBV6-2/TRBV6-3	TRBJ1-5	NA	CASSRHDPLQPQHF	TGTGCCAGCAGTCGCCACGACCCCTTACAGCCCCAGCATTTT
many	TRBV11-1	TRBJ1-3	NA	CASSYSDGTSGNTIYF	TGTGCCAGCAGCTATTCGGACGGAACCTCTGGAAACACCATATATTTT
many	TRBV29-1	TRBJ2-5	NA	CSVERRQGLQETQYF	TGCAGCGTTGAAAGGAGGCAGGGACTCCAAGAGACCCAGTACTTC
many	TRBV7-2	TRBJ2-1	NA	CASSLRGAINEQFF	TGTGCCAGCAGCCTAAGAGGGGCCATCAATGAGCAGTTCTTC
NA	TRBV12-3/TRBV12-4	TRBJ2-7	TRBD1	CASSKQTGPYEQYF	TGTGCCAGCAGTAAACAGACAGGGCCCTACGAGCAGTACTTC
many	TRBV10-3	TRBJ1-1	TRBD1	CATRTGGIMDTEAFF	TGTGCCACCCGGACAGGGGGCATCATGGATACTGAAGCTTTCTTT
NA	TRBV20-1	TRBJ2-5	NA	CSAKVVVRGETQYF	TGCAGTGCCAAAGTAGTGGTGAGGGGGGAGACCCAGTACTTC
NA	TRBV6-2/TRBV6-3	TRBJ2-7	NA	CASSYGEKVREQYF	TGTGCCAGCAGTTACGGAGAGAAAGTGAGGGAGCAGTACTTC
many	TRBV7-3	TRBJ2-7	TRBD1	CASSSTGSEQYF	TGTGCCAGCAGCTCGACAGGGTCCGAGCAGTACTTC
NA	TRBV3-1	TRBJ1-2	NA	CASSQGPGQFTF	TGTGCCAGCAGCCAAGGCCCAGGACAATTCACCTTC
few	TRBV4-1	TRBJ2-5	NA	CASSKGQLETQYF	TGCGCCAGCAGCAAAGGACAGTTAGAGACCCAGTACTTC
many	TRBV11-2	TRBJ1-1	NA	CASSLGWAEAFF	TGTGCCAGCAGCTTGGGTTGGGCTGAAGCTTTCTTT
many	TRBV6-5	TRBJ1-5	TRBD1	CASSYSNRGDQPQHF	TGTGCCAGCAGTTACTCCAACAGGGGAGATCAGCCCCAGCATTTT